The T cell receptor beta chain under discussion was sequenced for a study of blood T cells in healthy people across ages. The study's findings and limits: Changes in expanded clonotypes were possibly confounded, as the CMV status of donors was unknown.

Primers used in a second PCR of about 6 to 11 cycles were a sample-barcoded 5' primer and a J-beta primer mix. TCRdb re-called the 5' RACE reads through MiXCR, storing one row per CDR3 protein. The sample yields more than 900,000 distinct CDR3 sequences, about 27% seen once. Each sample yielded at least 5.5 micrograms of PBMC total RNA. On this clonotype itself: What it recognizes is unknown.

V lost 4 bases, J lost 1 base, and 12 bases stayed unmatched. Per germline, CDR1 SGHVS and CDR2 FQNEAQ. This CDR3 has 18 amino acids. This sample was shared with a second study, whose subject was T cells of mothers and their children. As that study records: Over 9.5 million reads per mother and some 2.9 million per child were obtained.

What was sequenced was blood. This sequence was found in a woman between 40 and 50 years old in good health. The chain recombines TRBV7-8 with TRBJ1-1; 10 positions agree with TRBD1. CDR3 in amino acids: CASSSLRDRGYRNTEAFF. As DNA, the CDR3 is TGTGCCAGCAGCTCTCTCCGGGACAGGGGTTACAGGAACACTGAAGCTTTCTTT.